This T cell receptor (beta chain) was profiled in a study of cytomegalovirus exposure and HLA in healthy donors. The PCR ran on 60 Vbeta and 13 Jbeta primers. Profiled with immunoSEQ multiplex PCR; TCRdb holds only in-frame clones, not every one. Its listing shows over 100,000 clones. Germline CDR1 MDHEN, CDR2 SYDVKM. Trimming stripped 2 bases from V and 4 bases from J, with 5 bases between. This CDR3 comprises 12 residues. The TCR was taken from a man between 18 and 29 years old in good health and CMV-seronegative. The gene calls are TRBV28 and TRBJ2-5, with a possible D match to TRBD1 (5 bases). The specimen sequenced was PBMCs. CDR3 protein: CASSLGAETQYF. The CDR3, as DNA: TGTGCCAGCAGTTTAGGGGCAGAGACCCAGTACTTC.